The clone carrying this T cell receptor (beta chain) was observed a handful of times. The sample comes from a study of T cells in Graves' hyperthyroidism and ophthalmopathy. Amplified TCR beta CDR3 regions came from RNA transcripts. HTBI primers drove first-round RT-PCR of the TCR CDR3. TCRdb passed the multiplex PCR reads through MiXCR, listing each CDR3 protein once. The table has about 600,000 distinct CDR3 sequences, about a sixth seen once. This CDR3 contains 15 residues. Trimming removed 5 bases from V and 1 base from J; junction bases left unmatched: 3. Germline values: CDR1 SGHTA, CDR2 FQGTGA. The clonotype was recovered from a woman aged 40 to 49 with Graves' ophthalmopathy. The rearrangement uses TRBV7-3 and TRBJ2-2, with 8 bases aligning to TRBD1. Sequenced input: blood. CDR3 loop: CASSQGQVNTGELFF. In DNA, the CDR3 is TGTGCCAGCAGCCAGGGACAGGTGAACACCGGGGAGCTGTTTTTT.